This TCR beta chain was identified during a study of CD8 T cells in ankylosing spondylitis. General study findings and limits: Researchers report that disease-linked clones proved CD8+ and relatively rare in peripheral blood.

V gave up 7 bases and J gave up 0 bases, with 2 bases separating them. The germline V gene has CDR1 KGHDR and CDR2 SFDVKD. There are 11 residues in the CDR3. MiXCR was run by TCRdb on the 5' RACE reads, yielding one entry per CDR3 protein. The sample comprises 250,000 to 300,000 distinct CDR3 sequences, over 15% of which are singletons, and about 8.2% rests with the top ten. This clonotype was observed at least ten times. Its antigen is not identified. Sequencing input: blood, either unsorted or a sorted T cell fraction (not recorded which). The V gene is TRBV24-1, the J gene TRBJ2-5, with unresolved D. This TCR was recovered from a male donor with ankylosing spondylitis or in good health (not recorded which). The CDR3 loop reads CATRDQETQYF. In DNA form, the CDR3 reads TGTGCCACCAGAGACCAAGAGACCCAGTACTTC.